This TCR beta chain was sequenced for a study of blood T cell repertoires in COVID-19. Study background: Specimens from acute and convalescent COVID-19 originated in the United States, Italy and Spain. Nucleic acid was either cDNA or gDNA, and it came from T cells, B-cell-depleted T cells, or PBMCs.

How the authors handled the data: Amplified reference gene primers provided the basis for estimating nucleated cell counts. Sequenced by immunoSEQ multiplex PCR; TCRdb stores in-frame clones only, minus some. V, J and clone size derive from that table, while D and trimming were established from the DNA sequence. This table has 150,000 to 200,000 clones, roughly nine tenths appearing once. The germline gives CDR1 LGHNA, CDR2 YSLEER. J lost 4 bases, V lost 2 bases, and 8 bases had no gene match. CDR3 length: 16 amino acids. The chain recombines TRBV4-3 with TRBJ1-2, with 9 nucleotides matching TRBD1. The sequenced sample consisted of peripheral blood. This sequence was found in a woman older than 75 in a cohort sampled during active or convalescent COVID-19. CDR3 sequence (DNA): TGCGCCAGCAGCCAATATACAGGGGGCGCGGGCTATGGCTACACCTTC. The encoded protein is CASSQYTGGAGYGYTF.